Here is one T cell receptor beta chain with its context. Only in-frame clones appear in the TCRdb table, and some are missing; sequencing was by immunoSEQ multiplex PCR. The sample holds more than 300,000 clones, around 93% seen once. The data were taken from a study of shared T cell receptors in the human thymus. The V end was cut by 5 bases, the J end by 7 bases, with 32 bases between. CDR3 length: 18 amino acids. The germline gives CDR1 GTSNPN, CDR2 SVGIG (reference sequence). The sample taken for sequencing was thymocytes. The source of this sequence is a human donor. The V gene is TRBV30, the J gene TRBJ2-5; unclear D gene. The CDR3 DNA reads as TGTGCCTGGCAAGGCCAGTCGAAGGGCAGACCCGGTATTGCGACCCAGTACTTC. Its translation is CAWQGQSKGRPGIATQYF.